The rows below give T cell receptor beta chains drawn from one sample of a study of blood T cells in healthy people across ages. From the 5' RACE reads, TCRdb called clonotypes with MiXCR, one entry per CDR3 protein. The top ten clones hold 23% of a sample with 1.5 million to 2 million distinct CDR3 sequences, roughly 43% of them seen once. Sample: blood. The receptors derive from a human donor in good health. Each CDR3 is given with its conserved first and last residue. Each record gives: V gene, CDR3 length, clone size, D gene, J gene, CDR3 DNA, CDR3 protein. A D gene is named only where the DNA matches it firmly. A clone size is listed for some rows: how often the clone was seen (once, few, many), or a class if it is expanded.

TRBV21-1	15	NA	NA	TRBJ2-7	TGTGCCAGCATAGGGCCAGACAGAACGGGGTCCGAGCAGTACTTC	CASIGPDRTGSEQYF
TRBV2	15	NA	TRBD2	TRBJ2-1	TGTGCCAGCAGTGAACTAGCGGGCAACTACAATGAGCAGTTCTTC	CASSELAGNYNEQFF
TRBV15	14	few	NA	TRBJ1-2	TGTGCCACCAGCAGAGATCTAGGGATATCTGGCTACACCTTC	CATSRDLGISGYTF
TRBV3-1	15	NA	NA	TRBJ2-1	TGTGCCAGCAGCCTTGAAGGGTATAACTACAATGAGCAGTTCTTC	CASSLEGYNYNEQFF
TRBV9	15	NA	NA	TRBJ2-1	TGTGCCAGCAGTGGGCTGGCGGGGGCGCTCAATGAGCAGTTCTTC	CASSGLAGALNEQFF
TRBV29-1	14	NA	NA	TRBJ2-7	TGCAGCGTTGGAGGGGTTAGTGGCTCCTACGAGCAGTACTTC	CSVGGVSGSYEQYF
TRBV7-2	18	few	TRBD1	TRBJ2-6	TGTGCCAGCAGACATGACGGGACAGGTAGCACTGGGGCCAACGTCCTGACTTTC	CASRHDGTGSTGANVLTF
TRBV5-1	14	NA	NA	TRBJ2-5	TGCGCCAGCAGCCTGTTGGGGGAATGGGAGACCCAGTACTTC	CASSLLGEWETQYF
TRBV20-1	14	NA	TRBD1	TRBJ2-3	TGCAGTGCAACGACAGGGAGTAACACAGATACGCAGTATTTT	CSATTGSNTDTQYF
TRBV10-3	16	NA	NA	TRBJ2-3	TGTGCCATCAGTGACCCGACTAGAAGCGGTGGGGATACGCAGTATTTT	CAISDPTRSGGDTQYF
TRBV6-5	14	NA	NA	TRBJ1-4	TGTGCCAGCAGTTGGTTGTCGGGTAGTGAAAAACTGTTTTTT	CASSWLSGSEKLFF
TRBV20-1	12	few	TRBD2	TRBJ2-4	TGCAGTGCTAGAGAATCTAGCGGTCCCTTCGAGTTC	CSARESSGPFEF
TRBV6-2/TRBV6-3	13	NA	NA	TRBJ2-1	TGTGCCAGCAGTTACGGGCAGCGCTTTGAGCAGTTCTTC	CASSYGQRFEQFF
TRBV6-2/TRBV6-3	11	NA	NA	TRBJ2-7	TGTGCCAGCAGAGCTTCGGGCGAGCAGTACTTC	CASRASGEQYF
TRBV7-2	13	few	NA	TRBJ2-1	TGTGCCAGCAGTTCCCGGATTTACAATGAGCAGTTCTTC	CASSSRIYNEQFF
TRBV20-1	15	NA	TRBD2	TRBJ2-1	TGCAGTGCTAGAGAGGGGGAGGGGTTCTACAATGAGCAGTTCTTC	CSAREGEGFYNEQFF
TRBV6-2/TRBV6-3	14	NA	TRBD1	TRBJ2-7	TGTGCCAGCTGTATGGACAGGGGACAATCGGCCCAGTACTTC	CASCMDRGQSAQYF
TRBV10-3	12	once	NA	TRBJ2-7	TGTGCCATCAGTGTTCGAACCTACGAGCAGTACTTC	CAISVRTYEQYF
TRBV28	15	NA	NA	TRBJ2-7	TGTGCCAGCCGTATGCGGGACAGAGACTCCTACGAGCAGTACTTC	CASRMRDRDSYEQYF
TRBV7-2	14	NA	TRBD2	TRBJ2-7	TGTGCCAGCAACCCTAGCGGGGTCTACAATGAGCAGTACTTC	CASNPSGVYNEQYF
TRBV10-2	10	few	NA	TRBJ1-1	TGCGCCAGCTGGGGCACTGAAGCTTTCTTT	CASWGTEAFF
TRBV5-6	14	NA	TRBD1	TRBJ1-4	TGTGCCAGCAATTACCGGGACAGAAATGAAAGACTGTTTTTT	CASNYRDRNERLFF
TRBV4-2	13	NA	NA	TRBJ2-7	TGTGCCAGCAGCCAAATCAGGGGTTACGAGCAGTACTTC	CASSQIRGYEQYF
TRBV5-1	14	NA	NA	TRBJ1-1	TGCGCCAGCAAATCAGGGCTTTCGGGGACTGAAGCTTTCTTT	CASKSGLSGTEAFF
TRBV6-6	13	NA	NA	TRBJ2-1	TGTGCCAGCAGTTACGTAGGGGGAGATGAGCAGTTCTTC	CASSYVGGDEQFF
TRBV5-5	15	NA	TRBD1	TRBJ2-2	TGTGCCAGCAGCTCGACAGGGCTCAACACCGGGGAGCTGTTTTTT	CASSSTGLNTGELFF
TRBV29-1	11	many	NA	TRBJ2-3	TGCAGCGTTGGGGATACAGATACGCAGTATTTT	CSVGDTDTQYF
TRBV6-1	15	NA	NA	TRBJ1-5	TGTGCCAGCAGTGAATCCGTGGACCTCAATCAGCCCCAGCATTTT	CASSESVDLNQPQHF
TRBV24-1	14	few	NA	TRBJ1-2	TGTGCCACCAGTGATTCGCCAGGGAGCTATGGCTACACCTTC	CATSDSPGSYGYTF
TRBV7-8	16	few	NA	TRBJ1-2	TGTGCCAGCAGCTTATTTAAGGGAGGTTCAGGGAATGGCTACACCTTC	CASSLFKGGSGNGYTF
TRBV7-2	14	NA	NA	TRBJ1-2	TGTGCCAGCTCGAGGCCCCCCGGGCACTATGGCTACACCTTC	CASSRPPGHYGYTF
TRBV12-3/TRBV12-4	16	many	NA	TRBJ1-2	TGTGCCAGCAGTTCCCTAGACAGGACTCCTAACTATGGCTACACCTTC	CASSSLDRTPNYGYTF
TRBV29-1	14	NA	NA	TRBJ1-2	TGCAGCGTTGAGATGGACAGATCTAACTATGGCTACACCTTC	CSVEMDRSNYGYTF
TRBV28	19	few	TRBD1	TRBJ2-7	TGTGCCAGCAGTTTCGGGTTCGGGACAGGGGGCGCATCGTCCTACGAGCAGTACTTC	CASSFGFGTGGASSYEQYF
TRBV29-1	14	NA	TRBD1	TRBJ2-5	TGCAGCGTTGGAAAGCCAGGGGGAATTATGGCCCAGTACTTC	CSVGKPGGIMAQYF
TRBV6-5	17	few	TRBD2	TRBJ2-1	TGTGCCAGCAGTTACTCCCCTAGCGGGGGAACCTACAATGAGCAGTTCTTC	CASSYSPSGGTYNEQFF
TRBV28	14	once	NA	TRBJ2-7	TGTGTCAGCAGTTTACCCTATAAATCCTACGAGCAGTACTTC	CVSSLPYKSYEQYF
TRBV15	16	few	NA	TRBJ1-5	TGTGCCACCAGCAGAGACCTCGACAGCAGCAATCAGCCCCAGCATTTT	CATSRDLDSSNQPQHF
TRBV6-2/TRBV6-3	14	NA	TRBD2	TRBJ2-5	TGTGCCAGCAGCGGGACTAGCGGTGCGACTGAGCAGTACTTC	CASSGTSGATEQYF
TRBV7-2	17	few	TRBD2	TRBJ2-1	TGTGCCAGCAGCTTAGTGGAACGGGGGGGCCAATTCAATGAGCAGTTCTTC	CASSLVERGGQFNEQFF
TRBV12-3/TRBV12-4	14	NA	NA	TRBJ2-5	TGTGCCAGCAGTTTTTTGGGGAGAGGAGAGACCCAGTACTTC	CASSFLGRGETQYF
TRBV6-5	16	NA	NA	TRBJ2-5	TGTGCCTGCAGCCCCCATTTGGGGGTTTCTATAGAGACCCAGTACTTC	CACSPHLGVSIETQYF
TRBV12-3/TRBV12-4	11	NA	NA	TRBJ1-1	TGTGACAGCAGTTATCAGACTGAAGCTTTCTTT	CDSSYQTEAFF
TRBV3-1	13	few	NA	TRBJ2-1	TGTGCCAGCAGCCTCGGGATCCCGAATGAGCAGTTCTTC	CASSLGIPNEQFF
TRBV14	13	few	NA	TRBJ2-1	TGTGCCAGCAGCCTCTACCAAGACGGAAGGCTGTTCTTC	CASSLYQDGRLFF
TRBV2	13	NA	NA	TRBJ2-7	TGTGCCAGCAGTGATACAGGGTCCTACGAGCAGTACTTC	CASSDTGSYEQYF
TRBV7-2	15	NA	NA	TRBJ2-5	TGTGCCAGCAGCTTGTTAACGGGGCCGGGGGAGACCCAGTACTTC	CASSLLTGPGETQYF
TRBV11-2	16	NA	TRBD1	TRBJ2-1	TGTGCCAGCAGCCTGCGGACAGGGAATTTTTACAATGAGCAGTTCTTC	CASSLRTGNFYNEQFF
TRBV7-3	13	few	NA	TRBJ2-4	TGTGCCAGCAGCTTAACTAGCCAAAACATTCAGTACTTC	CASSLTSQNIQYF
TRBV12-3/TRBV12-4	11	NA	NA	TRBJ1-1	TGTGCCAGCAGGGGTGCTCCGGAAGCTTTCTTT	CASRGAPEAFF
TRBV3-1	15	NA	TRBD1	TRBJ2-3	TGTGCCACCGTTGACGACAGGGGCGTGACAGATACGCAGTATTTT	CATVDDRGVTDTQYF
TRBV30	16	NA	TRBD1	TRBJ2-7	TGTGCCTGGAGTAACCCTCCAGACAGGGGGTCCTACGAGCAGTACTTC	CAWSNPPDRGSYEQYF
TRBV9	14	NA	NA	TRBJ2-7	TGTGCCAGCAGCGTAGAGCCGGGCTCCTACGAGCAGTACTTC	CASSVEPGSYEQYF